These 26 T cell receptor beta chains were sequenced from one sample in a study of shared clonotypes between healthy human individuals. The method was immunoSEQ multiplex PCR; TCRdb's version includes in-frame clones alone and lacks a portion of them. Of more than 900,000 clones listed, around 82% are singletons. The sequencing input was memory CD4+ T cells from PBMCs. Subset in this sample: CD45RA-negative fraction. Source of these receptors: a man aged 18 to 30 in good health. Some clones in this sample may be carry-over from other donors' samples.

The chain uses TRBV4-3 and TRBJ2-3, with 11 bases fitting TRBD2. V shed 1 base, J shed 4 bases, and the junction held 4 bases outside the gene matches. There are 16 residues in the CDR3. Germline V gives CDR1 LGHNA, CDR2 YSLEER. The CDR3 loop is CASSQGTSGGSDTQYF. The CDR3 nucleotides read TGCGCCAGCAGCCAAGGAACTAGCGGGGGTTCAGATACGCAGTATTTT.

CDR3 nucleotide sequence: TGTGCCAGCAGCTCCCCTCGGCTAGCTGCGGCCGGGGAGCTGTTTTTT. It encodes CASSSPRLAAAGELFF. J is TRBJ2-2 and V is TRBV7-8, with D maybe TRBD2 (5 bases). Trimming took 4 bases from V and 6 from J, leaving 18 bases between them. The germline V gene encodes CDR1 SGHVS and CDR2 FQNEAQ. CDR3 size: 16 residues.

The chain joins TRBV28 to TRBJ1-2; D is unclear. Germline CDR1 reads MDHEN; CDR2 reads SYDVKM. The CDR3 runs to 13 residues. V lost 7 bases and J 4 bases, leaving 13 bases between the germline ends. The CDR3 protein is CASNRHRGYGYTF. As DNA, the CDR3 is TGTGCCAGCAATCGACACCGCGGCTATGGCTACACCTTC.

Of note for this clone: Mismatch with germline at one junction end may stem from a read error. The J gene is TRBJ1-3, the V gene TRBV19; D is perhaps TRBD1 (6 bases). This CDR3 comprises 14 residues. Per the germline V gene, CDR1 is LNHDA and CDR2 is SQIVND (reference sequence). This CDR3 is CASRGAIVGNTIYF. Here the CDR3 DNA reads TGTGCGAGTAGGGGGGCCATCGTTGGAAACACCATATATTTT. The variable domain in full, completed from reference TRBV19 and TRBJ1-3, reads DGGITQSPKYLFRKEGQNVTLSCEQNLNHDAMYWYRQDPGQGLRLIYYSQIVNDFQKGDIAEGYSVSREKKESFPLTVTSAQKNPTAFYLCASRGAIVGNTIYFGEGSWLTVV.

V is TRBV7-2 and J is TRBJ2-7; a possible D gene is TRBD1 (6 bases). V lost 3 bases and J lost 6, with 12 bases in between. Per the germline V gene, CDR1 is SGHTA and CDR2 is FQGNSA. The CDR3 extends over 13 amino acids. Here the CDR3 reads CASSFVLGAEQYF. As DNA, the CDR3 is TGTGCCAGCAGCTTTGTTCTGGGGGCCGAGCAGTACTTC.

The genes are TRBV9 and TRBJ2-7; 10 nucleotides align to TRBD1. Unmatched junction bases numbered 7, after V lost 3 bases and J lost 4 bases. CDR3 length equals 15 residues. Germline V gives CDR1 SGDLS, CDR2 YYNGEE. In DNA form, the CDR3 reads TGTGCCAGCAGCGCACAGGGACAGGGGAGGTACGAGCAGTACTTC. Protein: CASSAQGQGRYEQYF.

The CDR3 region has the DNA TGTGCCAGCATCGACGACAGGGCCCACTCCTATGGCTACACCTTC. Translating gives CASIDDRAHSYGYTF. The chain is built from TRBV28 and TRBJ1-2; 7 bases agree with TRBD1. The germline V gene has CDR1 MDHEN and CDR2 SYDVKM. The CDR3 contains 15 residues. Trimming removed 7 bases from V and 4 bases from J; junction bases left unmatched: 12.

The rearrangement joins TRBV18 to TRBJ2-7; TRBD2 matches 10 bases. V lost 4 bases and J lost 4; bases outside the gene matches: 1. The CDR3 spans 13 residues. Germline V lookup: CDR1 KGHSH, CDR2 LQKENI. The CDR3 loop reads CASSQAGGYEQYF. CDR3 DNA: TGTGCCAGCTCACAAGCGGGAGGGTACGAGCAGTACTTC. Filled out from reference TRBV18 and TRBJ2-7, the complete variable domain reads NAGVMQNPRHLVRRRGQEARLRCSPMKGHSHVYWYRQLPEEGLKFMVYLQKENIIDESGMPKERFSAEFPKEGPSILRIQQVVRGDSAAYFCASSQAGGYEQYFGPGTRLTVT.

This chain joins TRBV10-3 and TRBJ1-1, with 11 bases identical to TRBD1. The V gene end was trimmed by 5 bases and the J gene end by 3 bases; junction bases not matched to a gene: 5. Germline CDR1 and CDR2: ENHRY and SYGVKD. This CDR3 has 15 residues. The CDR3 DNA reads as TGTGCCATCAGTTTTACGGGACAGGGGGACACTGAAGCTTTCTTT. It encodes CAISFTGQGDTEAFF.

The chain combines TRBV4-1 with TRBJ2-3, with D unclear. This CDR3 has 16 amino acids. Trimming pared 7 bases from V and 0 bases from J, leaving 17 bases between. Germline V gene lookup returns CDR1 MGHRA and CDR2 YSYEKL. The CDR3 nucleotides read TGCGCCAGCACCCCACGGGCCCCCTTTAGCACAGATACGCAGTATTTT. This translates into CASTPRAPFSTDTQYF.

About this clone itself: The same CDR3 also results from other DNA sequences found in this sample. The V and J genes are TRBV6-5 and TRBJ2-5; no clear D. CDR1 is MNHEY and CDR2 is SVGAGI in the germline V gene. The CDR3 runs to 11 residues. Trimming shortened V by 0 bases and J by 4 bases, and 0 bases separated the two germline ends. The CDR3 loop reads CASSYSETQYF. The CDR3, as DNA: TGTGCCAGCAGTTACTCAGAGACCCAGTACTTC.

The chain uses TRBV7-9 and TRBJ2-7; 9 bases line up with TRBD2. CDR3 length: 17 amino acids. Germline trimming cut 7 bases from V and 1 base from J; bases unmatched to any gene: 14. Germline V CDR1 and CDR2: SEHNR, FQNEAQ (reference sequence). This CDR3 reads CASIPEGGREGSYEQYF. CDR3 bases: TGTGCCAGCATCCCCGAGGGGGGGCGGGAGGGTTCCTACGAGCAGTACTTC.

The rearrangement links TRBV6-1 to TRBJ1-2; the match to TRBD1 covers 8 bases. Germline CDR1 MNHNS, CDR2 SASEGT. The length of the CDR3 is 15 residues. V lost 8 bases and J lost 3; bases outside the gene matches: 11. CDR3 DNA: TGTGCCAGCTCCCCGAGGGCGACAGGGGACTATGGCTACACCTTC. The encoded protein is CASSPRATGDYGYTF.

This clone has only a few counts. The rearrangement links TRBV10-2 to TRBJ1-1; D is unclear. With 4 bases removed from V and 1 base from J, the gap between germline ends came to 10 bases. The CDR3 runs to 14 residues. CDR1 and CDR2 from the germline V gene are WSHSY and SAAADI. The CDR3 protein is CASSAQYSNTEAFF. DNA for the CDR3: TGCGCCAGCAGTGCGCAGTACTCGAACACTGAAGCTTTCTTT.

As regards this clone: The sample carries other DNA sequences with the same CDR3. The rearrangement joins TRBV29-1 to TRBJ1-2, with a possible D match to TRBD1 (5 bases). Looked up from germline, CDR1 is SQVTM and CDR2 is ANQGSEA. This CDR3 contains 16 residues. With 4 bases removed from V and 4 bases from J, the gap between germline ends came to 22 bases. The DNA for the CDR3 is TGCAGCGTTGGGGTACAGGCTGTACGGTTGGGCTATGGCTACACCTTC. This sequence encodes CSVGVQAVRLGYGYTF. Looking up the rest from reference TRBV29-1 and TRBJ1-2 gives the full variable domain: SAVISQKPSRDICQRGTSLTIQCQVDSQVTMMFWYRQQPGQSLTLIATANQGSEATYESGFVIDKFPISRPNLTFSTLTVSNMSPEDSSIYLCSVGVQAVRLGYGYTFGSGTRLTVV.

As regards this clone: Other DNA sequences of this sample code for an identical CDR3. The chain carries TRBV5-1 and TRBJ1-5; D possibly corresponds to TRBD1 (6 bases). Germline assignment: CDR1 SGHRS and CDR2 YFSETQ. With 1 base removed from V and 5 bases from J, the gap between germline ends came to 10 bases. The CDR3 is made up of 14 amino acids. CDR3 nucleotides: TGCGCCAGCAGCTTGACGGCAGGGGATCAGCCCCAGCATTTT. Its translation: CASSLTAGDQPQHF.

The chain employs TRBV29-1 and TRBJ2-3; 7 positions match TRBD2. This CDR3 is built from 14 residues. Unmatched junction bases numbered 6, after V lost 6 bases and J lost 0 bases. CDR1 and CDR2 from the germline V gene are SQVTM and ANQGSEA. In nucleotides, the CDR3 is TGCAGCGTGAGGGGAGGGCTTAGCACAGATACGCAGTATTTT. This gives the protein CSVRGGLSTDTQYF.

The rearrangement links TRBV4-1 to TRBJ1-4; perhaps TRBD1 as D (6 bases). V was shortened by 4 bases and J by 3 bases, with 27 bases between the two germline ends. The germline gives CDR1 MGHRA, CDR2 YSYEKL. CDR3 length: 20 residues. As DNA, the CDR3 is TGCGCCAGCAGCCCAAGCTCGCCCAGGGGTTCCTGGGGGCCTAATGAAAAACTGTTTTTT. It specifies CASSPSSPRGSWGPNEKLFF.

This clone was seen only a few times. This chain uses TRBV28 with TRBJ1-2; the match to TRBD1 covers 7 bases. Looked up from germline, CDR1 is MDHEN and CDR2 is SYDVKM. The CDR3 is made up of 13 amino acids. Trimming at V came to 6 bases and at J to 6 bases, leaving 7 bases not matched to a gene. The CDR3 spells CASSLGRGHGYTF. DNA of the CDR3: TGTGCCAGCAGCTTGGGGAGGGGGCATGGCTACACCTTC.

This clone was counted between two and nine times. The chain is built from TRBV30 and TRBJ1-5, with D possibly being TRBD1 (5 bases). This CDR3 contains 13 residues. CDR1 is GTSNPN and CDR2 is SVGIG in the germline V gene (reference sequence). With 5 bases removed from V and 6 bases from J, the gap between germline ends came to 14 bases. The CDR3 region has the DNA TGTGCCTGGTCGATCAGGGTCGGTCAGCCCCAGCATTTT. It specifies CAWSIRVGQPQHF.

The chain recombines TRBV5-6 with TRBJ2-7; 9 bases match TRBD1. The CDR3 consists of 15 residues. V was pared by 4 bases and J by 2 bases, with 7 bases of the junction left unmatched. Germline CDR1 is SGHDT and CDR2 is YYEEEE. The CDR3 sequence is CASSRPGQGPYEQYF. The CDR3 DNA sequence: TGTGCCAGCAGCCGGCCGGGACAGGGACCCTACGAGCAGTACTTC.

The chain links TRBV19 to TRBJ2-6; 10 bases map to TRBD1. The CDR3 covers 18 residues. V gave up 4 bases and J gave up 2 bases; unmatched junction bases: 8. CDR1 and CDR2 (germline): LNHDA, SQIVND (reference sequence). The CDR3 coding sequence is TGTGCCAGTAGTAAATGGGACAGGGGAAGTGCTGGGGCCAACGTCCTGACTTTC. This sequence encodes CASSKWDRGSAGANVLTF.

As regards this clone: This sequence is one base from a far larger clone and is likely a read error. V gene TRBV30 combines with J gene TRBJ1-2, with 7 bases fitting TRBD1. Germline V CDR1 and CDR2: GTSNPN, SVGIG (reference sequence). The CDR3 extends over 13 amino acids. The CDR3 loop is CAWSYRQGDGCTF. The CDR3 DNA sequence: TGTGCCTGGAGTTACCGACAGGGAGATGGCTGCACCTTC.

On this clone: Other DNA sequences in this specimen translate into the identical CDR3. The CDR3 sequence is CASSLGNTIYF. The CDR3 DNA reads as TGTGCCAGCAGCTTAGGAAACACCATATATTTT. V gene TRBV7-9 combines with J gene TRBJ1-3; D not resolved. The CDR3 extends over 11 amino acids. V lost 1 base, J lost 5 bases, and 0 bases lay in between. Germline V gives CDR1 SEHNR, CDR2 FQNEAQ (reference sequence).

The rearrangement joins TRBV5-8 to TRBJ2-7; D is unclear. CDR1 is SGHTS, CDR2 YDEGEE, per germline. This CDR3 comprises 17 residues. V lost 3 bases and J lost 0, with 19 bases in between. CDR3: CASSSLFSGRSSYEQYF. For the CDR3, the DNA is TGTGCCAGCAGCTCCCTTTTTTCCGGCAGGAGCTCCTACGAGCAGTACTTC. Variable domain in full (rest from reference TRBV5-8 and TRBJ2-7): EAGVTQSPTHLIKTRGQQATLRCSPISGHTSVYWYQQALGLGLQFLLWYDEGEERNRGNFPPRFSGRQFPNYSSELNVNALELEDSALYLCASSSLFSGRSSYEQYFGPGTRLTVT.

The chain has TRBV7-3 and TRBJ1-2; D unclear. Germline V gene lookup returns CDR1 SGHTA and CDR2 FQGTGA. The CDR3 covers 15 residues. V was shortened by 0 bases and J by 2 bases, with 10 bases between the two germline ends. CDR3 loop: CASSLTPGSNYGYTF. Written as DNA, the CDR3 is TGTGCCAGCAGCTTAACCCCTGGCTCCAACTATGGCTACACCTTC.